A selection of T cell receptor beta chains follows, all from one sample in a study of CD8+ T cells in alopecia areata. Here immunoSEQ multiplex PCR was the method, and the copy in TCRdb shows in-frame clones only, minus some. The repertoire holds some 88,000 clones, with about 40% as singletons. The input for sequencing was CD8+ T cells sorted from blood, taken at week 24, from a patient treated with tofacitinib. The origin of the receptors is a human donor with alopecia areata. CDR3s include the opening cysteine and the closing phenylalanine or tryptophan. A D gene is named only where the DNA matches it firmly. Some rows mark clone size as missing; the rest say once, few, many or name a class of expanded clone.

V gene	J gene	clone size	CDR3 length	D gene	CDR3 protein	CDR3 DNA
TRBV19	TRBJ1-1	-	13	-	CASSDQGYTEAFF	TGTGCCAGTAGTGACCAGGGGTACACTGAAGCTTTCTTT
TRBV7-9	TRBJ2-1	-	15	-	CASSAQGPTIWEQFF	TGTGCCAGCAGCGCACAGGGACCTACAATATGGGAGCAGTTCTTC
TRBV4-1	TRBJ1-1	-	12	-	CASSQQNTEAFF	TGCGCCAGCAGCCAGCAGAACACTGAAGCTTTCTTT
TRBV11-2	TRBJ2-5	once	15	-	CASRQQGRDVETQYF	TGTGCCAGCAGACAACAAGGACGGGATGTGGAGACCCAGTACTTC
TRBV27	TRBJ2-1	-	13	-	CASKGGSYNEQFF	TGTGCCAGCAAGGGGGGCTCCTACAATGAGCAGTTCTTC
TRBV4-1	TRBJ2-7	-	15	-	CASSQFYGRHDEQYF	TGCGCCAGCAGCCAGTTTTATGGCAGGCACGACGAGCAGTACTTC
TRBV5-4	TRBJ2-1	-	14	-	CASSPRDSYNEQFF	TGTGCCAGCAGCCCCCGGGACTCCTACAATGAGCAGTTCTTC
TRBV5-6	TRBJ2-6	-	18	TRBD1	CASSLMPGGSPGANVLTF	TGTGCCAGCAGCTTGATGCCAGGGGGCAGCCCTGGGGCCAACGTCCTGACTTTC
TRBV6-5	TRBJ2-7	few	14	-	CASSYSTTGGEQYF	TGTGCCAGCAGTTACTCCACGACTGGCGGGGAGCAGTACTTC
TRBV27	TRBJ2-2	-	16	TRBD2	CASIGLAGAGTGELFF	TGTGCCAGCATAGGGCTAGCGGGAGCTGGCACCGGGGAGCTGTTTTTT
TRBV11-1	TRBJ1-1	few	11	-	CASSLGSEAFF	TGTGCCAGCAGCTTAGGGTCTGAAGCTTTCTTT
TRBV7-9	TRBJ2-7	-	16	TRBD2	CASTPGSTSGTYEQYF	TGTGCCAGCACCCCGGGGTCGACTAGCGGAACCTACGAGCAGTACTTC
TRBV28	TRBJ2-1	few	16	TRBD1	CASSFVGQGAKNEQFF	TGTGCCAGCAGTTTCGTTGGACAGGGGGCTAAGAATGAGCAGTTCTTC